These T cell receptor beta chains were read from a single sample in a study of cytomegalovirus exposure and HLA in healthy donors. The repertoire was sequenced with immunoSEQ multiplex PCR; TCRdb's copy has only in-frame clones and lacks some. The data hold about 250,000 clones, with about 80% observed a single time. The material sequenced was PBMCs. The receptors here all came from a girl between 2 and 10 years old in good health and CMV-seronegative. CDR3s include the opening cysteine and the closing phenylalanine or tryptophan. Fields, in order: CDR3 length, D gene, J gene, V gene, clone size, CDR3 DNA, CDR3 protein. A D gene is named only where the DNA matches it firmly. Only some rows state a clone size, as once, few, many or a class for expanded clones.

18,TRBD2,TRBJ2-1,TRBV4-1,-,TGCGCCAGCAGCCAAGTTCTAGCGGGGGTCAGCTCCTACAATGAGCAGTTCTTC,CASSQVLAGVSSYNEQFF
15,TRBD1,TRBJ2-2,TRBV9,-,TGTGCCAGCAGCGTGGGGGACAGCTACACCGGGGAGCTGTTTTTT,CASSVGDSYTGELFF
17,TRBD2,TRBJ2-1,TRBV15,-,TGTGCCACCAGCAGAGATCGGAGCGGGGAGACCTTCAATGAGCAGTTCTTC,CATSRDRSGETFNEQFF
16,TRBD2,TRBJ2-5,TRBV7-7,few,TGTGCCAGCAGCCGAGGTCTAGCGGGAGCTAAAGAGACCCAGTACTTC,CASSRGLAGAKETQYF
16,TRBD2,TRBJ2-3,TRBV6-5,once,TGTGCCAGCAGTTCCTCCTACGGGAGGGCCGCAGATACGCAGTATTTT,CASSSSYGRAADTQYF
17,-,TRBJ2-2,TRBV10-3,few,TGTGCCATCAGTGAGTCTACGGTGGCCCTGGAGGCCGGGGAGCTGTTTTTT,CAISESTVALEAGELFF
14,TRBD1,TRBJ2-5,TRBV6-5,-,TGTGCCAGCAGTCAAGGACAGGGTGGAGAGACCCAGTACTTC,CASSQGQGGETQYF
15,TRBD1,TRBJ1-1,TRBV30,-,TGTGCCTGGAGCACGGGACAGGGAATAATTACTGAAGCTTTCTTT,CAWSTGQGIITEAFF
18,TRBD1,TRBJ2-7,TRBV4-1,-,TGCGCCAGCAGCCAAGAATTTGGCCTCGGGACAGGGCCCTACGAGCAGTACTTC,CASSQEFGLGTGPYEQYF
13,-,TRBJ1-1,TRBV28,-,TGTGCCAGCAGTTTAGGGCAGGAGGGGGAAGCTTTCTTT,CASSLGQEGEAFF
17,TRBD1,TRBJ1-5,TRBV4-1,once,TGCGCCAGCAGCCAAGAAAGAGATCAGGGACAGAATCAGCCCCAGCATTTT,CASSQERDQGQNQPQHF
17,-,TRBJ2-5,TRBV7-8,few,TGTGCCAGCAGCTTAGGCCGGCCGAGGCCCCTCCTCGAGACCCAGTACTTC,CASSLGRPRPLLETQYF
14,TRBD1,TRBJ2-7,TRBV5-6,-,TGTGCCAGCAGCGGAACGGGACAGAGCTACGAGCAGTACTTC,CASSGTGQSYEQYF
12,TRBD1,TRBJ1-1,TRBV13,once,TGTGCCAGCAGCTTAGGGGACAGGTGGGCTTTCTTT,CASSLGDRWAFF
13,-,TRBJ2-1,TRBV5-1,-,TGCGCCAGCAGCTTGGGGGGCCTCTATGAGCAGTTCTTC,CASSLGGLYEQFF
15,-,TRBJ1-3,TRBV7-6,-,TGTGCCAGCAGCTTACACGCCAGCTCTGGAAACACCATATATTTT,CASSLHASSGNTIYF
15,-,TRBJ1-2,TRBV27,-,TGTGCCAGCAGTTTATCGAGGACAGCCAACTATGGCTACACCTTC,CASSLSRTANYGYTF
17,TRBD2,TRBJ2-3,TRBV5-1,-,TGCGCCAGCAGCTTAACGACTAGCGGGAGGCGTGCAGATACGCAGTATTTT,CASSLTTSGRRADTQYF
14,-,TRBJ2-7,TRBV4-1,few,TGCGCCAGCAGCCAAGATGGCCAGGGAACGAAGCAGTACTTC,CASSQDGQGTKQYF
10,-,TRBJ2-7,TRBV2,-,TGTGCCAGCGCAGGGTACGAGCAGTACTTC,CASAGYEQYF
14,-,TRBJ2-1,TRBV12-5,-,TGTGCTAGTGGCCAACAGGGTTTGTACAATGAGCAGTTCTTC,CASGQQGLYNEQFF
14,-,TRBJ1-1,TRBV7-8,once,TGTGCCAGCAGCCGCGCCGAGGGATACACTGAAGCTTTCTTT,CASSRAEGYTEAFF